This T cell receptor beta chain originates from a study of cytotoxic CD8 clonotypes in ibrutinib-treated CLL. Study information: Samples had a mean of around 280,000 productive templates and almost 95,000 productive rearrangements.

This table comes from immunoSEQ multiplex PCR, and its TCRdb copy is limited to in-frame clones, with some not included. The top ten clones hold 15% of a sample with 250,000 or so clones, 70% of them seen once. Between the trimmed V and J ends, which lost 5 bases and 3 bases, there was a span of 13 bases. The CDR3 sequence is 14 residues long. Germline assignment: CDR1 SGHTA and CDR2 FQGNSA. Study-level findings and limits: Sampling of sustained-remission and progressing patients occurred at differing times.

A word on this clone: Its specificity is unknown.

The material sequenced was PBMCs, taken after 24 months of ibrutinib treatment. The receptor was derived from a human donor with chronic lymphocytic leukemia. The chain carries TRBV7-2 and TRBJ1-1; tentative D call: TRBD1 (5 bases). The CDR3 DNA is TGTGCCAGCAGCCCCTACCGGGGGGACACTGAAGCTTTCTTT. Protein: CASSPYRGDTEAFF.